This TCR beta chain emerged from a study of blood T cell repertoires in COVID-19. Background on the study: From T cells, B-cell-depleted T cells, or PBMCs came the material, which was cDNA or gDNA.

CDR1 and CDR2 (germline): SGDLS, YYNGEE. The CDR3 has 18 amino acids. V was trimmed by 2 bases and J by 4 bases, leaving 23 bases between them. Per the original data handling: Estimates of nucleated cell counts were drawn from the amplification of reference gene primers. Sequenced by immunoSEQ multiplex PCR; TCRdb stores in-frame clones only, minus some. V, J and clone size are those of that table, while D and trimming were read from the DNA. The sample has around 150,000 clones, approximately 80% seen once; the top ten hold about 7.8%. Source material: peripheral blood. The chain employs TRBV9 and TRBJ2-3, with D perhaps matching TRBD1 (6 bases). The sequence derives from a woman aged 45-59 years in a cohort sampled during active or convalescent COVID-19. The CDR3 protein is CASSVKDYGTTKSDTQYF. In DNA form, the CDR3 reads TGTGCCAGCAGCGTGAAGGATTACGGGACAACTAAATCAGATACGCAGTATTTT.